Included here is one T cell receptor (beta chain) sequence, with context. TCRdb's copy holds only in-frame clones and misses some; the assay was immunoSEQ multiplex PCR. The data contain about 100,000 clones, about nine tenths of them singletons. These data belong to a study of blood T cell repertoires in COVID-19. The CDR3 has 15 residues. With 2 bases clipped from V and 4 bases from J, the junction kept 3 bases outside the gene matches. Germline values: CDR1 KGHDR, CDR2 SFDVKD. The chain carries TRBV24-1 and TRBJ1-2, with TRBD1 matching 10 bases. Sample: peripheral blood. This sequence was found in a man aged 50-59 years with active COVID-19. CDR3 bases: TGTGCCACCAGTGATTCCGGGACAGGGGCCTATGGCTACACCTTC. Amino acids: CATSDSGTGAYGYTF.